These 30 T cell receptor beta chains were sequenced from one sample in a study of blood T cell repertoires in COVID-19. Assay used: immunoSEQ multiplex PCR; TCRdb lists only in-frame clones, some missing. Altogether about 110,000 clones are present, 75% to 90% being singletons, with the ten largest covering around 1.1%. What was sequenced was peripheral blood. The receptors stem from a human donor in a cohort sampled during active COVID-19.

The rearrangement uses TRBV7-3 and TRBJ2-1; D possibly corresponds to TRBD2 (6 bases). The CDR3 length is 16 residues. Germline V gene lookup returns CDR1 SGHTA and CDR2 FQGTGA. Between the trimmed V and J ends, which lost 1 base and 1 base, there was a span of 11 bases. CDR3 sequence: CASSLMGGPSYNEQFF. In nucleotides, the CDR3 is TGTGCCAGCAGCTTAATGGGGGGACCGTCCTACAATGAGCAGTTCTTC.

The V call is TRBV14, the J call TRBJ2-5; 8 positions match TRBD1. Germline assignment: CDR1 SGHDN and CDR2 FVKESK. V lost 4 bases and J lost 4; bases outside the gene matches: 11. CDR3 length: 16 amino acids. CDR3 nucleotides: TGTGCCAGCAGCCCCATTGGTCAGGGGGCTCGAGAGACCCAGTACTTC. Translation gives CASSPIGQGARETQYF.

The gene calls are TRBV5-4 and TRBJ2-3; 8 positions match TRBD2. V lost 0 bases and J lost 1; bases outside the gene matches: 4. This CDR3 has 16 residues. Germline V gives CDR1 SGHNT, CDR2 YYREEE (reference sequence). The CDR3 here is CASSLGTSRRTDTQYF. DNA of the CDR3: TGTGCCAGCAGCTTGGGGACTAGCCGCCGCACAGATACGCAGTATTTT. The full variable domain, in which reference TRBV5-4 and TRBJ2-3 provide the parts outside the CDR3, is ETGVTQSPTHLIKTRGQQVTLRCSSQSGHNTVSWYQQALGQGPQFIFQYYREEENGRGNFPPRFSGLQFPNYSSELNVNALELDDSALYLCASSLGTSRRTDTQYFGPGTRLTVL.

The chain links TRBV11-2 to TRBJ1-1; unclear D gene. The germline V gene encodes CDR1 SGHAT and CDR2 FQNNGV. The CDR3 length is 17 residues. V was pared by 4 bases and J by 3 bases, with 21 bases between. The CDR3, as DNA: TGTGCCAGCAGCTCCGGACCTCGAGGGCTTGCGGACACTGAAGCTTTCTTT. It is translated as CASSSGPRGLADTEAFF.

The V and J genes are TRBV11-2 and TRBJ1-1; tentatively, D is TRBD1 (5 bases). The germline V and J ends were trimmed by 1 base and 3 bases, with 12 bases remaining between them. There are 15 residues in the CDR3. Germline loops: CDR1 SGHAT, CDR2 FQNNGV. The CDR3 DNA sequence: TGTGCCAGCAGCTTAGGTTCCGGAGGGGACACTGAAGCTTTCTTT. The encoded protein is CASSLGSGGDTEAFF.

The V gene is TRBV7-3, the J gene TRBJ2-7, with 9 bases fitting TRBD1. Germline-derived CDR1 and CDR2 are SGHTA and FQGTGA. The ends lost 2 bases at V and 2 bases at J; junction bases unmatched: 4. The CDR3 covers 15 residues. The CDR3 DNA is TGTGCCAGCAGCTTATCGGGACAGGGCCCCTACGAGCAGTACTTC. Translation gives CASSLSGQGPYEQYF.

V usage is TRBV2 and J usage is TRBJ2-1; no firm D call. The V gene's germline CDR1 is SNHLY and CDR2 FYNNEI. Trimming removed 4 bases from V and 0 bases from J, with 22 bases in between. CDR3 length equals 19 residues. CDR3 DNA: TGTGCCAGCAGTGGGTTCCCGAAGTCCAGATTAAGCTCCTACAATGAGCAGTTCTTC. Encoded protein: CASSGFPKSRLSSYNEQFF.

The chain employs TRBV6-4 and TRBJ2-2, with D unclear. The CDR3 is made up of 15 amino acids. Germline CDR1 and CDR2: MRHNA and SNTAGT. V was cut by 6 bases and J by 7 bases, with 18 bases left in between. CDR3 DNA sequence: TGTGCCAGCAGCGCCCAGATGGCTCGCAACGGGGAGCTGTTTTTT. Encoded protein: CASSAQMARNGELFF.

The chain couples TRBV6-6 to TRBJ2-1, with TRBD2 matching over 9 bases. This CDR3 spans 16 amino acids. Unmatched junction bases numbered 6, after V lost 6 bases and J lost 0 bases. Germline-derived CDR1 and CDR2 are MNHNY and SVGAGI (reference sequence). The DNA for the CDR3 is TGTGCCAGCAGCAGACTAGCGGTGAGCTCCTACAATGAGCAGTTCTTC. Translating it yields CASSRLAVSSYNEQFF.

Here the CDR3 DNA reads TGTGCCAGCAGCGAAACTGGTGGGACAGGCCTCACTGAAGCTTTCTTT. Translating gives CASSETGGTGLTEAFF. The chain has TRBV7-3 and TRBJ1-1, with 8 bases lining up with TRBD1. CDR3 length equals 16 residues. Germline CDR1 reads SGHTA; CDR2 reads FQGTGA. Trimming cost V 5 bases and J 4 bases; bases outside gene matches: 12.

With regard to this clone: It may be a read error: a sequence one base away is much more abundant. The chain uses TRBV7-9 and TRBJ2-7; the D is unclear. CDR1 SEHNR and CDR2 FQNEAQ come from the germline V gene (reference sequence). Trimming took off 4 bases at V and 3 bases at J, with 4 bases between the two ends. The CDR3 sequence is 11 residues long. The chain's CDR3 is CASSSNYEQYF. The CDR3, as DNA: TGTGCCAGCAGCTCCAACTACGAGCAGTACTTC.

This clone was seen only once. The J gene is TRBJ2-7, the V gene TRBV11-2; 8 nucleotides agree with TRBD2. Germline CDR1 reads SGHAT; CDR2 reads FQNNGV. The CDR3 is 14 amino acids. V lost 1 base to trimming and J lost 3 bases; unmatched junction nucleotides: 2. The CDR3 here is CASSLGRGGYEQYF. The CDR3 DNA follows: TGTGCCAGCAGCTTAGGCCGGGGGGGCTACGAGCAGTACTTC.

The V and J genes are TRBV6-5 and TRBJ2-7, with D perhaps matching TRBD2 (6 bases). Looked up from germline, CDR1 is MNHEY and CDR2 is SVGAGI. The length of the CDR3 is 15 residues. V lost 0 bases and J lost 4, with 13 bases in between. The CDR3 loop is CASSYSRWGEYEQYF. CDR3 in DNA: TGTGCCAGCAGTTACTCTAGATGGGGGGAGTACGAGCAGTACTTC.

In nucleotides, the CDR3 is TGCAGCGTCATAAGGGGGGGCTGGACAGATACGCAGTATTTT. It is translated as CSVIRGGWTDTQYF. This chain uses TRBV29-1 with TRBJ2-3; the D gene is possibly TRBD2 (7 bases). The CDR3 runs to 14 residues. V was pared by 6 bases and J by 3 bases, with 16 bases between. Germline values: CDR1 SQVTM, CDR2 ANQGSEA.

The gene calls are TRBV6-5 and TRBJ2-2; D may be TRBD2 (7 bases). Trimming removed 2 bases from V and 6 bases from J, with 16 bases in between. Germline loops: CDR1 MNHEY, CDR2 SVGAGI. This CDR3 has 16 residues. The CDR3 spells CASSYNLRGGAGELFF. CDR3 sequence (DNA): TGTGCCAGCAGTTACAACCTCAGGGGAGGGGCCGGGGAGCTGTTTTTT.

V and J are TRBV18 and TRBJ2-7; 12 bases line up with TRBD2. Germline CDR1 is KGHSH and CDR2 is LQKENI. With V trimmed by 3 bases and J by 2 bases, 5 bases remained unmatched. This CDR3 region has 16 residues. The CDR3 DNA is TGTGCCAGCTCACCCCCTAGCGGGAGGGCCACCTACGAGCAGTACTTC. Translating it yields CASSPPSGRATYEQYF.

The rearrangement links TRBV4-1 to TRBJ2-1, with 7 bases lining up with TRBD1. The V segment lost 3 bases and the J segment 3 bases; nucleotides outside the gene matches: 11. CDR3 length equals 17 residues. Germline CDR1 is MGHRA and CDR2 is YSYEKL. The CDR3 spells CASSHGTDRSFYNEQFF. CDR3 nucleotides: TGCGCCAGCAGCCACGGAACGGACAGGAGTTTCTACAATGAGCAGTTCTTC.

The chain joins TRBV1 to TRBJ1-4; the table's D call TRBD1 went unverified against the DNA. TRBV1 is classified as a pseudogene. This CDR3 contains 17 residues. The CDR3 region has the DNA TGCACCAGCAGCCAACCTAAGCTCGGACAGGGAGATGAAAAACTGTTTTTT. It codes for CTSSQPKLGQGDEKLFF.

This clone was seen a few times. V is TRBV5-6 and J is TRBJ2-7; 7 nucleotides line up with TRBD1. This CDR3 region has 16 residues. V gave up 3 bases and J gave up 4 bases; unmatched junction bases: 13. Germline CDR1 and CDR2: SGHDT and YYEEEE. CDR3 loop: CASSYRTGLVGYEQYF. The CDR3 DNA reads TGTGCCAGCAGCTACAGGACAGGCCTCGTGGGATACGAGCAGTACTTC.

A single count supports this clone. DNA of the CDR3: TGTGCCAGCAGCTTAGGTTCGGCCCTCTTCGGGGGCTACACCTTC. Protein sequence: CASSLGSALFGGYTF. The chain is built from TRBV7-8 and TRBJ1-2; D is uncertain. The germline V gene has CDR1 SGHVS and CDR2 FQNEAQ. Trimming took 1 base from V and 8 from J, leaving 17 bases between them. The CDR3 is made up of 15 amino acids.

The rearrangement uses TRBV4-2 and TRBJ1-4, with 8 bases that match TRBD1. The CDR3 totals 16 residues. V lost 4 bases, J lost 5 bases, and 9 bases stayed unmatched. Germline V CDR1 and CDR2: LGHNA, YNFKEQ. CDR3 region: CASSPPVRQGNEKLFF. The CDR3, as DNA: TGTGCCAGCAGCCCCCCCGTACGACAGGGGAATGAAAAACTGTTTTTT.

The genes are TRBV7-6 and TRBJ2-7, with 8 nucleotides matching TRBD2. CDR3 length equals 15 residues. V lost 1 base to trimming and J lost 2 bases; unmatched junction nucleotides: 4. Germline CDR1 reads SGHVS; CDR2 reads FNYEAQ. CDR3 nucleotide sequence: TGTGCCAGCAGCTTAGATGCGGGGGGAACCTACGAGCAGTACTTC. Its protein product is CASSLDAGGTYEQYF.

A single count supports this clone. The chain has TRBV19 and TRBJ2-7, with 12 bases aligning to TRBD2. V was pared by 0 bases and J by 2 bases, with 2 bases of the junction left unmatched. The CDR3 has 16 residues. CDR1 is LNHDA, CDR2 SQIVND, per germline (reference sequence). The CDR3 region is CASSIETSGGPYEQYF. CDR3 coding DNA: TGTGCCAGTAGTATAGAGACTAGCGGGGGCCCCTACGAGCAGTACTTC.

The CDR3 nucleotides read TGTGCCAGCAGCCAGGACCAAGGGACTAGCGGGTACGAGCAGTACTTC. This encodes CASSQDQGTSGYEQYF. The rearrangement joins TRBV4-2 to TRBJ2-7; 12 bases fit TRBD2. Germline CDR1 reads LGHNA; CDR2 reads YNFKEQ. The CDR3 covers 16 residues. With V trimmed by 3 bases and J by 4 bases, 7 bases remained unmatched.

The rearrangement links TRBV10-3 to TRBJ2-3; 8 bases fit TRBD1. The CDR3 has 15 amino acids. Trimming removed 0 bases from V and 7 bases from J; junction bases left unmatched: 6. Germline lookup yields CDR1 ENHRY and CDR2 SYGVKD. CDR3 in DNA: TGTGCCATCAGTGAGTCCAGCGACAGGGGAAATACGCAGTATTTT. Translated: CAISESSDRGNTQYF.

The chain has TRBV7-6 and TRBJ2-7, with 10 bases fitting TRBD2. The CDR3 consists of 16 residues. The J segment lost 3 bases and the V segment lost 5 bases, leaving 10 bases of the junction unmatched. Germline V gene sequence: CDR1 SGHVS, CDR2 FNYEAQ. CDR3 residues: CASSKRLAGYNYEQYF. CDR3 nucleotides: TGTGCCAGCAGCAAAAGACTAGCGGGTTATAACTACGAGCAGTACTTC.

This clone came up once. This chain uses TRBV18 with TRBJ2-3; TRBD2 aligns across 11 bases. The CDR3 contains 20 residues. The germline CDR1 and CDR2 sequences are KGHSH and LQKENI. V lost 3 bases, J lost 2 bases, and 16 bases stayed unmatched. CDR3 protein: CASSPLPWRSSGGLTDTQYF. DNA of the CDR3: TGTGCCAGCTCACCCTTGCCGTGGAGGTCTAGCGGGGGGCTCACAGATACGCAGTATTTT.

In this sample, this clone turned up a few times. V and J are TRBV7-9 and TRBJ1-1; 8 bases align to TRBD1. There are 14 residues in the CDR3. The germline CDR1 and CDR2 sequences are SEHNR and FQNEAQ (reference sequence). V was pared by 8 bases and J by 6 bases, with 11 bases of the junction left unmatched. The CDR3 DNA reads TGTGCCAGCGGGTTTCGGACAGGGAATTCTGAAGCTTTCTTT. Protein: CASGFRTGNSEAFF.

This chain links TRBV9 with TRBJ2-7; 14 bases match TRBD2. The CDR3 is 16 amino acids. V was clipped by 3 bases and J by 6 bases; unmatched bases: 8. From germline, CDR1 is SGDLS and CDR2 YYNGEE. CDR3 sequence: CASSARLAGGTGEQYF. CDR3 nucleotides: TGTGCCAGCAGCGCACGACTAGCGGGGGGGACGGGCGAGCAGTACTTC.

V gene TRBV5-3 combines with J gene TRBJ2-3; the match to TRBD2 covers 10 bases. TRBV5-3 is treated as an ORF (open reading frame) with a function not yet certain. The CDR3 sequence is 18 residues long. The ends lost 1 base at V and 0 bases at J; junction bases unmatched: 8. CDR3 coding DNA: TGTGCCAGAAGCTTGCGTCTAGCGGGGGTCTCTAGCACAGATACGCAGTATTTT. This translates into CARSLRLAGVSSTDTQYF.